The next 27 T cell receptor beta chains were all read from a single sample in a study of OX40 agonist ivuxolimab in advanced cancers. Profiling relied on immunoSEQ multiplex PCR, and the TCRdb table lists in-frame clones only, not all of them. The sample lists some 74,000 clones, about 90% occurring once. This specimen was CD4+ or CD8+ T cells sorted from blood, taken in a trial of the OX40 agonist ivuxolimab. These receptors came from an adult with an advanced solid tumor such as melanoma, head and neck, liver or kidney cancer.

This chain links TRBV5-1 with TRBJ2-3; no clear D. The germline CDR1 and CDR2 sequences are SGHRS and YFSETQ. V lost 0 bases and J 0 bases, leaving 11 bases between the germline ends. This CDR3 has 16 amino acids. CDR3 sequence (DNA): TGCGCCAGCAGCTTGGGGGTACCCGAGAGCACAGATACGCAGTATTTT. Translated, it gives CASSLGVPESTDTQYF.

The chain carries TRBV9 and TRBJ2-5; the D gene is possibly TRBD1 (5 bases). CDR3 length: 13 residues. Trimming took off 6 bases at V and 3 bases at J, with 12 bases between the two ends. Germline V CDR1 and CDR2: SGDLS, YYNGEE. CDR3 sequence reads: CASNRTPKETQYF. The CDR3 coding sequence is TGTGCCAGCAATAGGACACCAAAAGAGACCCAGTACTTC.

CDR3 sequence reads: CASSHRTGVGTDTQYF. The CDR3 DNA sequence: TGTGCCAGCAGCCACAGGACAGGGGTAGGCACAGATACGCAGTATTTT. The genes are TRBV5-4 and TRBJ2-3; TRBD1 matches at 9 bases. CDR3 length: 16 residues. Germline V gives CDR1 SGHNT, CDR2 YYREEE (reference sequence). The J segment lost 1 base and the V segment lost 4 bases, leaving 7 bases of the junction unmatched. The full variable domain, rest sourced from reference TRBV5-4 and TRBJ2-3, is ETGVTQSPTHLIKTRGQQVTLRCSSQSGHNTVSWYQQALGQGPQFIFQYYREEENGRGNFPPRFSGLQFPNYSSELNVNALELDDSALYLCASSHRTGVGTDTQYFGPGTRLTVL.

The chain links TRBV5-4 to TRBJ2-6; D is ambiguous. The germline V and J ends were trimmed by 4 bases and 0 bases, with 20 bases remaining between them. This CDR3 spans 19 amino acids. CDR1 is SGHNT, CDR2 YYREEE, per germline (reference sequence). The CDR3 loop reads CASSVPPGGVSSGANVLTF. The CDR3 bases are TGTGCCAGCAGCGTGCCCCCAGGCGGAGTGAGCTCTGGGGCCAACGTCCTGACTTTC.

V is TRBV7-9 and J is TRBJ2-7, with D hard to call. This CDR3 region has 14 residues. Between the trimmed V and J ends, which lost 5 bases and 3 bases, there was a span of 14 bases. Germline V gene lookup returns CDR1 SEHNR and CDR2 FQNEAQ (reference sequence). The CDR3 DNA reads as TGTGCCAGCAGCCCGGACGGTTCTTTCTACGAGCAGTACTTC. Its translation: CASSPDGSFYEQYF.

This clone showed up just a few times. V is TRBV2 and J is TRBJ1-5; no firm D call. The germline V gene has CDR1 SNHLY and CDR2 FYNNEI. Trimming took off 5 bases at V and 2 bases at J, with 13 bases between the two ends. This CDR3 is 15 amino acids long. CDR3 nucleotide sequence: TGTGCCAGCAGTTTAGACCAACCAGGCAATCAGCCCCAGCATTTT. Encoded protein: CASSLDQPGNQPQHF.

CDR3 residues: CASSSSSQGGEKLFF. As DNA, the CDR3 is TGCGCCAGCAGCTCTAGTAGCCAGGGAGGGGAAAAACTGTTTTTT. This chain joins TRBV5-1 and TRBJ1-4; a weak D match, TRBD1 (5 bases). The CDR3 length is 15 residues. Germline assignment: CDR1 SGHRS and CDR2 YFSETQ. Deletions cut 3 bases from V and 8 bases from J, with 17 bases between.

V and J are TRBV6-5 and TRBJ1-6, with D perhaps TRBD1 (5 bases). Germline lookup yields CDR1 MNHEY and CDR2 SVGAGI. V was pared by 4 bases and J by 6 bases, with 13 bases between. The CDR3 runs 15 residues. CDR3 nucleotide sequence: TGTGCCAGCAGTTTGGCCCAGGGCCTTAATTCACCCCTCCACTTT. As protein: CASSLAQGLNSPLHF.

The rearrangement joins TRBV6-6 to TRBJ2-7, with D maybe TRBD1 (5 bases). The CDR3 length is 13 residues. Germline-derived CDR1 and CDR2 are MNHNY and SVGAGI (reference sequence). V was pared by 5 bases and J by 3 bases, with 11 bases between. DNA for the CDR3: TGTGCCAGCAGTGGCGCAGGGAACTACGAGCAGTACGTC. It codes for CASSGAGNYEQYV.

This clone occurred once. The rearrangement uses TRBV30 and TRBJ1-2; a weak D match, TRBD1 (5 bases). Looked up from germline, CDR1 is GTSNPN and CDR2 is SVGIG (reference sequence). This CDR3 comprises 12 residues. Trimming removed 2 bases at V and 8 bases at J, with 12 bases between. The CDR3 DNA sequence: TGTGCCTGGAGTCGTGGACAAGGGGGCTACACCTTC. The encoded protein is CAWSRGQGGYTF.

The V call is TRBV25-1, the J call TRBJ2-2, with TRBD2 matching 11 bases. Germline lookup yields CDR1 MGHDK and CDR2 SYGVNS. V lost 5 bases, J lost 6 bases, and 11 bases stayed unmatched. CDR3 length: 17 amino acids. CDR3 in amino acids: CASSLLAGGPLAGELFF. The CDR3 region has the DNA TGTGCCAGCAGTTTATTAGCGGGGGGGCCTTTGGCCGGGGAGCTGTTTTTT. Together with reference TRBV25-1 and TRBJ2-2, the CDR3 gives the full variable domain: EADIYQTPRYLVIGTGKKITLECSQTMGHDKMYWYQQDPGMELHLIHYSYGVNSTEKGDLSSESTVSRIRTEHFPLTLESARPSHTSQYLCASSLLAGGPLAGELFFGEGSRLTVL.

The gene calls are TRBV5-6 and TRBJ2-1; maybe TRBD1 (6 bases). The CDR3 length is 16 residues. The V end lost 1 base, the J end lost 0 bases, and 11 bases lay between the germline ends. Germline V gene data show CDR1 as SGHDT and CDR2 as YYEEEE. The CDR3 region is CASSLLQGSSYNEQFF. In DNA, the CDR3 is TGTGCCAGCAGCTTGTTACAGGGAAGCTCCTACAATGAGCAGTTCTTC.

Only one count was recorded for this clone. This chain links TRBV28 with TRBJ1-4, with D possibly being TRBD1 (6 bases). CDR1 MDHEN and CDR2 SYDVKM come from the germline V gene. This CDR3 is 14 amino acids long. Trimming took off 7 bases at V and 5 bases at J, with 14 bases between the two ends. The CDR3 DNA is TGTGCCAGCATGTTCGGGGGCCTAAATGAAAAACTGTTTTTT. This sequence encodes CASMFGGLNEKLFF.

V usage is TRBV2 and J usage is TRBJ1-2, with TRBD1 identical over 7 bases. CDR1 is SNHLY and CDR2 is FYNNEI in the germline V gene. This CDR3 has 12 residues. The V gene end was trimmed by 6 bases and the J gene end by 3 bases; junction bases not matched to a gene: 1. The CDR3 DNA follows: TGTGCCAGCAGCCAGGGGGACTATGGCTACACCTTC. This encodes CASSQGDYGYTF. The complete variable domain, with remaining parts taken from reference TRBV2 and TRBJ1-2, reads EPEVTQTPSHQVTQMGQEVILRCVPISNHLYFYWYRQILGQKVEFLVSFYNNEISEKSEIFDDQFSVERPDGSNFTLKIRSTKLEDSAMYFCASSQGDYGYTFGSGTRLTVV.

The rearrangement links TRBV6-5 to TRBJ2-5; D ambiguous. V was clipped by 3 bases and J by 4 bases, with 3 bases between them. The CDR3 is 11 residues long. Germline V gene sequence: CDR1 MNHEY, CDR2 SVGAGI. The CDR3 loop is CASSYSETQYF. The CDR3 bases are TGTGCCAGCAGTTATTCAGAGACCCAGTACTTC.

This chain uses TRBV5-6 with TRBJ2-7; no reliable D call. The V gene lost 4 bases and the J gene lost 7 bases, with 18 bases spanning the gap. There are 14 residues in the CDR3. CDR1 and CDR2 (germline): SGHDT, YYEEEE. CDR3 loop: CASSAVSRTEEQYV. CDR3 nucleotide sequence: TGTGCCAGCAGCGCCGTATCTCGGACGGAAGAGCAGTACGTC.

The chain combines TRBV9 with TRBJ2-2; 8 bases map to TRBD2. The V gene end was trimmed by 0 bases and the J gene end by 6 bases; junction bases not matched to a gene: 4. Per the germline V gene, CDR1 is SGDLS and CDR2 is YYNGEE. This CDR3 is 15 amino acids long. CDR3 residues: CASSVGTAGAGELFF. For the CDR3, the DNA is TGTGCCAGCAGCGTAGGGACAGCGGGGGCCGGGGAGCTGTTTTTT. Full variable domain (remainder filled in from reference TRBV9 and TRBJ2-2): DSGVTQTPKHLITATGQRVTLRCSPRSGDLSVYWYQQSLDQGLQFLIQYYNGEERAKGNILERFSAQQFPDLHSELNLSSLELGDSALYFCASSVGTAGAGELFFGEGSRLTVL.

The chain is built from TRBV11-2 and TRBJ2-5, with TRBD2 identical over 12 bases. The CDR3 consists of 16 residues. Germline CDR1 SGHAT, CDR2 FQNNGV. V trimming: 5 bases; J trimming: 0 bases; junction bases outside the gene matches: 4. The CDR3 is CASSTRLAGDQETQYF. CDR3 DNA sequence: TGTGCCAGCAGCACCCGACTAGCGGGGGACCAAGAGACCCAGTACTTC.

The CDR3 coding sequence is TGTGCCAGTAGGGGCATAGAGACCCAGTACTTC. It yields the protein CASRGIETQYF. The chain recombines TRBV19 with TRBJ2-5; D is ambiguous. The V end lost 6 bases, the J end lost 4 bases, and 6 bases lay between the germline ends. The CDR3 is 11 residues long. Germline V gene sequence: CDR1 LNHDA, CDR2 SQIVND (reference sequence). Together with reference TRBV19 and TRBJ2-5, the CDR3 gives the full variable domain: DGGITQSPKYLFRKEGQNVTLSCEQNLNHDAMYWYRQDPGQGLRLIYYSQIVNDFQKGDIAEGYSVSREKKESFPLTVTSAQKNPTAFYLCASRGIETQYFGPGTRLLVL.

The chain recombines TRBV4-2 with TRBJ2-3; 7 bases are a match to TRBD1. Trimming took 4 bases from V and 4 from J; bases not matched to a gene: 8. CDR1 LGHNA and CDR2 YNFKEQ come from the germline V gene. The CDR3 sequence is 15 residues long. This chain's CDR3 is CASSPSGQSSDTQYF. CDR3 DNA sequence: TGTGCCAGCAGCCCATCGGGACAGTCTTCAGATACGCAGTATTTT.

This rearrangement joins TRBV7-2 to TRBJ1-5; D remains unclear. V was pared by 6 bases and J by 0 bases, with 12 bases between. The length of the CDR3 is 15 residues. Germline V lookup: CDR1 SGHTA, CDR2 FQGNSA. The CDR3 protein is CASRPGRNSNQPQHF. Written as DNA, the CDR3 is TGTGCCAGCAGGCCCGGACGTAATAGCAATCAGCCCCAGCATTTT. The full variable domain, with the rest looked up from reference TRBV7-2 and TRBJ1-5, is GAGVSQSPSNKVTEKGKDVELRCDPISGHTALYWYRQSLGQGLEFLIYFQGNSAPDKSGLPSDRFSAERTGGSVSTLTIQRTQQEDSAVYLCASRPGRNSNQPQHFGDGTRLSIL.

Written as DNA, the CDR3 is TGTGCCAGCAGCTTAAAAACTAATAGCAATCAGCCCCAGCATTTT. Translating gives CASSLKTNSNQPQHF. The chain recombines TRBV7-2 with TRBJ1-5, with D hard to call. CDR3 length: 15 amino acids. The V end lost 2 bases, the J end lost 0 bases, and 8 bases lay between the germline ends. Germline values: CDR1 SGHTA, CDR2 FQGNSA.

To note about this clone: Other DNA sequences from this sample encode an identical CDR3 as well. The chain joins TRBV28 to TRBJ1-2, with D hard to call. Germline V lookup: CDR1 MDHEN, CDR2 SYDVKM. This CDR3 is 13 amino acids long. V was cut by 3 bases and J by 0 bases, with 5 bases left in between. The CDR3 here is CASSLTANYGYTF. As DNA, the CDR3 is TGTGCCAGCAGTTTGACCGCTAACTATGGCTACACCTTC.

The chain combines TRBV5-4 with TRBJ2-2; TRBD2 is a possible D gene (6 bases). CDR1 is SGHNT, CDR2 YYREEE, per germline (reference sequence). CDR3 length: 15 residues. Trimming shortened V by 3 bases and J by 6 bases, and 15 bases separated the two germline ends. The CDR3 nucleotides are TGTGCCAGCAGCTCCCTAGCGAAGCTACCCGGGGAGCTGTTTTTT. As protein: CASSSLAKLPGELFF.

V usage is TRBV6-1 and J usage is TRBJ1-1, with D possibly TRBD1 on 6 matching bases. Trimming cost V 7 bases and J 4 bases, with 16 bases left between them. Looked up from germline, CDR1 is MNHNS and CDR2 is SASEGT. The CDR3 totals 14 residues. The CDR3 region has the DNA TGTGCCAGCACTCCCCGGGGGCCGGGCACTGAAGCTTTCTTT. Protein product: CASTPRGPGTEAFF.

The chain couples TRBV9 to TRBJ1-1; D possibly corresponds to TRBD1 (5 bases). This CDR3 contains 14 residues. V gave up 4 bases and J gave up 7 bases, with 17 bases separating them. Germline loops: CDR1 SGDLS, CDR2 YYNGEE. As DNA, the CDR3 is TGTGCCAGCAGCACCCAGGGAGGGGATGGTGAAGCTTTCTTT. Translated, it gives CASSTQGGDGEAFF.

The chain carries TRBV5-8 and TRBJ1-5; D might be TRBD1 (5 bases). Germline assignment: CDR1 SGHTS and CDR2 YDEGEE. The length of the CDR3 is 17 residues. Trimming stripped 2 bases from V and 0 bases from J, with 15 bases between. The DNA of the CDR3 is TGTGCCAGCAGCTTACAGGTCGGAGCATATAGCAATCAGCCCCAGCATTTT. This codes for CASSLQVGAYSNQPQHF.